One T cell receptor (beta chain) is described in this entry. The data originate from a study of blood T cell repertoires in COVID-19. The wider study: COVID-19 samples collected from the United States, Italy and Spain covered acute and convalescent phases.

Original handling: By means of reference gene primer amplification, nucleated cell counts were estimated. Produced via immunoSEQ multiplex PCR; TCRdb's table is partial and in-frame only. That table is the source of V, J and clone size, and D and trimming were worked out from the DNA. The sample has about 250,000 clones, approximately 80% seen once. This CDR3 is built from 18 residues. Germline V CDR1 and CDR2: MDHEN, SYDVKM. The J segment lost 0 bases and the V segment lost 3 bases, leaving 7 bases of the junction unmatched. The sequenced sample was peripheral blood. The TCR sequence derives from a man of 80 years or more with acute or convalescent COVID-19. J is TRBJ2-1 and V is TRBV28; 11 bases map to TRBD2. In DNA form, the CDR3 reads TGTGCCAGCAGTTTCCATGTGGGACTAGCGGTCTCCTACAATGAGCAGTTCTTC. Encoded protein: CASSFHVGLAVSYNEQFF. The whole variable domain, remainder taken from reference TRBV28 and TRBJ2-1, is DVKVTQSSRYLVKRTGEKVFLECVQDMDHENMFWYRQDPGLGLRLIYFSYDVKMKEKGDIPEGYSVSREKKERFSLILESASTNQTSMYLCASSFHVGLAVSYNEQFFGPGTRLTVL.